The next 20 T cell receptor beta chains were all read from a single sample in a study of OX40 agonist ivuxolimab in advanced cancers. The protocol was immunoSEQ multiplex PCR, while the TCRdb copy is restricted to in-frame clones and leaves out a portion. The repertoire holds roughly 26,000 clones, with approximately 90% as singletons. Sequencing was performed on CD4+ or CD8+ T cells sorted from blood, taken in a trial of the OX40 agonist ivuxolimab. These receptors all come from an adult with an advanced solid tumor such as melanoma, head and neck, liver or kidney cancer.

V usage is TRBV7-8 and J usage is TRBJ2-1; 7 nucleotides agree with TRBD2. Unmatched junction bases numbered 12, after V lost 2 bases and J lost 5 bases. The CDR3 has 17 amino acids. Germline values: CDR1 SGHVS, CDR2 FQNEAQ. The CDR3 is CASSLPLMGGLDNEQFF. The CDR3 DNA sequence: TGTGCCAGCAGCTTACCGTTAATGGGAGGGCTTGACAATGAGCAGTTCTTC.

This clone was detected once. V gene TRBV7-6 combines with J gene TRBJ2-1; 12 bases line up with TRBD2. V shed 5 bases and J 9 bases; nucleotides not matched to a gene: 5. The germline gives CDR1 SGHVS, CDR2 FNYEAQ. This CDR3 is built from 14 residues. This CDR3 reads CASSPSGGAAEQFF. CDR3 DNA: TGTGCCAGCAGCCCTAGCGGGGGGGCCGCTGAGCAGTTCTTC.

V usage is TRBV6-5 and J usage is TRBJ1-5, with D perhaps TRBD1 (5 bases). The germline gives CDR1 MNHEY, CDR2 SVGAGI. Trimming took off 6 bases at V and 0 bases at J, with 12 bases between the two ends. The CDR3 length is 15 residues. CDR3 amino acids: CASSQGIVSNQPQHF. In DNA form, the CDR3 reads TGTGCCAGCAGCCAGGGAATAGTTAGCAATCAGCCCCAGCATTTT.

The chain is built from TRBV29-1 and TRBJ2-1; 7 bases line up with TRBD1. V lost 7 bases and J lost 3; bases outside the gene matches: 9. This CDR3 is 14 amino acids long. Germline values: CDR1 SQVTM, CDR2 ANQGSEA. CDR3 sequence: CSAIHRDSYNEQFF. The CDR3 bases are TGCAGCGCAATACACCGGGACAGCTACAATGAGCAGTTCTTC.

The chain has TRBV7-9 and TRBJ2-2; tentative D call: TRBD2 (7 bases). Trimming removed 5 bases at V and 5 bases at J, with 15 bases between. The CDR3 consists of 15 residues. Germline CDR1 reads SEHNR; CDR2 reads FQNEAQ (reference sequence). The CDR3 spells CASSARGARTGELFF. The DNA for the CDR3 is TGTGCCAGCAGCGCACGGGGGGCCCGGACCGGGGAGCTGTTTTTT. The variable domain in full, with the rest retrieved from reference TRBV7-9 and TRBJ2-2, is DTGVSQNPRHKITKRGQNVTFRCDPISEHNRLYWYRQTLGQGPEFLTYFQNEAQLEKSRLLSDRFSAERPKGSFSTLEIQRTEQGDSAMYLCASSARGARTGELFFGEGSRLTVL.

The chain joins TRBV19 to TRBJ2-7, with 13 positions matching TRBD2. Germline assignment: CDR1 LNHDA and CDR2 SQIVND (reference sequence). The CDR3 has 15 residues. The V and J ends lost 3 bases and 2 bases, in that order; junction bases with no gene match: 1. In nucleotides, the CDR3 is TGTGCCAGTAGTATTACTAGCGGGAGGGCCTACGAGCAGTACTTC. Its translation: CASSITSGRAYEQYF.

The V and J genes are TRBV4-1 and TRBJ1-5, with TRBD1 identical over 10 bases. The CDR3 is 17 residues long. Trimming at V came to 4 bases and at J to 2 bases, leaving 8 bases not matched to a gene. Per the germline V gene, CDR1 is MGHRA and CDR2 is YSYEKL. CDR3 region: CASSPTGGLGGNQPQHF. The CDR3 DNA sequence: TGCGCCAGCAGCCCGACAGGGGGCTTAGGGGGCAATCAGCCCCAGCATTTT.

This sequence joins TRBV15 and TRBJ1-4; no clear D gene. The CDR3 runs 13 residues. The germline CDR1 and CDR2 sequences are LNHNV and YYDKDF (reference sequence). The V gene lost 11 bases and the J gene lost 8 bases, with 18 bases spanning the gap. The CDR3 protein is CASRGVGKEKLFF. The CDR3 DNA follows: TGTGCCTCACGCGGGGTGGGGAAAGAAAAACTGTTTTTT.

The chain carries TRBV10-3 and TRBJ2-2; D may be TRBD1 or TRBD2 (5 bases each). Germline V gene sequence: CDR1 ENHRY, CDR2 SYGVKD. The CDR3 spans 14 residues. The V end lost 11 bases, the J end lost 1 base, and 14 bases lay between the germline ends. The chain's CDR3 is CALHGTENTGELFF. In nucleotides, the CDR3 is TGTGCCCTCCATGGGACGGAGAACACCGGGGAGCTGTTTTTT.

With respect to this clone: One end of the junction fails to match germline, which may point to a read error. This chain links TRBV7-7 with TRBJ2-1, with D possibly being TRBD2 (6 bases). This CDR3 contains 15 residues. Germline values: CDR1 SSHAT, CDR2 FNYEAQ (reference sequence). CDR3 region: CASSGGPSGYNEQFF. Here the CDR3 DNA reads TGTGCTAGCAGCGGAGGGCCAAGTGGGTACAATGAGCAGTTCTTC.

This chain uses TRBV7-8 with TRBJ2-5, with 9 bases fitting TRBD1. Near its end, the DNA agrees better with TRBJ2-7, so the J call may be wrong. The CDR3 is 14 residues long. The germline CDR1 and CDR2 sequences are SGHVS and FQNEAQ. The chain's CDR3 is CASSSTGGLYEQYF. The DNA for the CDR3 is TGTGCCAGCAGCTCGACAGGGGGACTCTACGAGCAGTACTTC.

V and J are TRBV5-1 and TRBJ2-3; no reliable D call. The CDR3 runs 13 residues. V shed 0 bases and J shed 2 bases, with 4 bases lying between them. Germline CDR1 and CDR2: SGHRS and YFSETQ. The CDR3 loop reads CASSLATTDTQYF. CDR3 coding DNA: TGCGCCAGCAGCTTGGCCACCACAGATACGCAGTATTTT.

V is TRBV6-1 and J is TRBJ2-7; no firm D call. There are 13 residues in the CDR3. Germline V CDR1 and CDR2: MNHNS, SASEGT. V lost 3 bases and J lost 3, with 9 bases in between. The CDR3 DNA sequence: TGTGCCAGCAGTGAGGGGTTCCACTACGAGCAGTACTTC. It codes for CASSEGFHYEQYF.

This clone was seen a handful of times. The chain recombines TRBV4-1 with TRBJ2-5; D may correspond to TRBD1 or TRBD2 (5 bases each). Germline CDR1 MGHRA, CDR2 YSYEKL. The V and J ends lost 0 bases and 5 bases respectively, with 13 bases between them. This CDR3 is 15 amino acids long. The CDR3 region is CASSQEGTQRETQYF. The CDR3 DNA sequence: TGCGCCAGCAGCCAAGAAGGGACCCAACGTGAGACCCAGTACTTC.

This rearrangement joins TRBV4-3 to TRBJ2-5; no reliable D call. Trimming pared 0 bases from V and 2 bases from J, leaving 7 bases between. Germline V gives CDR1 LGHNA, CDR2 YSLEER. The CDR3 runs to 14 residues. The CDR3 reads CASSQDRTQETQYF. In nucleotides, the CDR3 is TGCGCCAGCAGCCAAGATAGGACGCAAGAGACCCAGTACTTC.

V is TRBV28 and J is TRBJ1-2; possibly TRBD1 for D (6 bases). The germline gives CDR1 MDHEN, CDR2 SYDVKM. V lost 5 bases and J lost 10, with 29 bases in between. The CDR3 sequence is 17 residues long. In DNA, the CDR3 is TGTGCCAGCAGTGTTGGAATTAGACAGGCTCCTCTTGATGACTACACCTTC. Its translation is CASSVGIRQAPLDDYTF.

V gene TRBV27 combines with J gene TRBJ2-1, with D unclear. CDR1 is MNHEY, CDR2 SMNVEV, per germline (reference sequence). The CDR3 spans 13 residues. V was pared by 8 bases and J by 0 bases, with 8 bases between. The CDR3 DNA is TGTGCCAGCGGCCAGCCCTCCTACAATGAGCAGTTCTTC. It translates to CASGQPSYNEQFF.

The CDR3 DNA sequence: TGTGCCAGCAGCTCAGGTCTAGAGGTGCGAGAGACCCAGTACTTC. Its protein is CASSSGLEVRETQYF. This rearrangement joins TRBV5-6 to TRBJ2-5; the D is unclear. The germline CDR1 and CDR2 sequences are SGHDT and YYEEEE. V was pared by 3 bases and J by 4 bases, with 16 bases between. CDR3 length: 15 residues.

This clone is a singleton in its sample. CDR3 region: CASSQVLAGNQETQYF. CDR3 DNA sequence: TGTGCCAGCAGCCAAGTTCTAGCGGGAAATCAAGAGACCCAGTACTTC. The genes are TRBV14 and TRBJ2-5; 9 bases are a match to TRBD2. The CDR3 runs to 16 residues. V was pared by 1 base and J by 2 bases, with 5 bases of the junction left unmatched. Germline CDR1 and CDR2: SGHDN and FVKESK.

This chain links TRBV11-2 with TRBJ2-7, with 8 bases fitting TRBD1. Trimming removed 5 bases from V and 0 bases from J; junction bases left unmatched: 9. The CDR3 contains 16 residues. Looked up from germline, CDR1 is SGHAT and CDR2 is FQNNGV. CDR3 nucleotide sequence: TGTGCCAGCAGCCCACACTCCGGGACAGGCTCCTACGAGCAGTACTTC. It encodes CASSPHSGTGSYEQYF.